A selection of T cell receptor beta chains follows, all from one sample in a study of T cells in Graves' hyperthyroidism and ophthalmopathy. TCRdb fed the multiplex PCR reads into MiXCR, producing one record per CDR3 protein. The sample shows around 190,000 distinct CDR3 sequences, 15% to 20% of them seen only once. The specimen sequenced was blood. The receptor set was obtained from a woman in her forties or fifties with Graves' hyperthyroidism. The CDR3 runs from the conserved cysteine through the conserved F or W. The D gene is left open where the match is weak. Some rows mark clone size as missing; the rest say once, few, many or name a class of expanded clone.

NA,TRBD1,18,TRBJ1-6,TRBV7-2,CASSLYTLTGTGTSPLHF,TGTGCCAGCAGCTTATATACCCTAACCGGGACAGGGACTTCACCCCTCCACTTT
many,NA,17,TRBJ2-5,TRBV7-9,CASSLSRGLFNQETQYF,TGTGCCAGCAGCTTGTCCCGGGGGCTATTCAACCAAGAGACCCAGTACTTC
many,NA,15,TRBJ1-1,TRBV28,CASSFSGRPNTEAFF,TGTGCCAGCAGTTTTTCGGGACGGCCGAACACTGAAGCTTTCTTT
NA,NA,15,TRBJ2-7,TRBV5-1,CASSPLGDGTYEQYF,TGCGCCAGCAGCCCCCTAGGGGACGGAACCTACGAGCAGTACTTC
many,NA,17,TRBJ1-2,TRBV19,CASGGPVTDGTKIGYTF,TGTGCCAGTGGGGGGCCGGTGACAGACGGTACTAAAATTGGCTACACCTTC
many,NA,14,TRBJ1-5,TRBV2,CASSDGTINQPQHF,TGTGCCAGCAGTGACGGCACCATCAATCAGCCCCAGCATTTT
many,TRBD1,13,TRBJ2-7,TRBV29-1,CSVIQGAAYEQYF,TGCAGCGTGATACAGGGGGCGGCCTACGAGCAGTACTTC
many,TRBD1,14,TRBJ1-1,TRBV27,CASSLRDSITEAFF,TGTGCCAGCAGTTTGAGGGACAGTATCACTGAAGCTTTCTTT
many,NA,13,TRBJ2-6,TRBV20-1,CSARLSGANVLTF,TGCAGTGCTAGGCTCTCTGGGGCCAACGTCCTGACTTTC
many,NA,12,TRBJ2-5,TRBV18,CASSPTRETQYF,TGTGCCAGCTCACCAACAAGAGAGACCCAGTACTTC
few,NA,13,TRBJ1-1,TRBV5-1,CASSQENRFEAFF,TGTGCCAGCAGCCAAGAAAACAGGTTTGAAGCTTTCTTT
many,NA,14,TRBJ1-6,TRBV28,CASRGSYNNSPLHF,TGTGCCAGCAGAGGATCATACAATAATTCACCCCTCCACTTT
many,NA,13,TRBJ1-2,TRBV12-3/TRBV12-4,CASSLEAYGGYTF,TGTGCCAGCAGCCTAGAGGCTTATGGGGGCTACACCTTC
many,NA,13,TRBJ2-7,TRBV2,CASSEVQVLEQYF,TGTGCCAGCAGTGAGGTCCAGGTCTTAGAGCAGTACTTC